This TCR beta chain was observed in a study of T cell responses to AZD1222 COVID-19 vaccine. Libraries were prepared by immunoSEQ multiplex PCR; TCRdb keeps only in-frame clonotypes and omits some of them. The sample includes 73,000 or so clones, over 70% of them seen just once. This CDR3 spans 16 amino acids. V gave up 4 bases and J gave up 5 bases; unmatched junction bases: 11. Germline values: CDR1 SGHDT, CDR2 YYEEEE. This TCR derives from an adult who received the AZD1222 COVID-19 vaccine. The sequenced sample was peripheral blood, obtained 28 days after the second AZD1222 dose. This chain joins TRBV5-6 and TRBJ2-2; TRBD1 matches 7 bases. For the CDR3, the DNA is TGTGCCAGCAGCCTTTTTGGACAGGCTAAAACCGGGGAGCTGTTTTTT. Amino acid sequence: CASSLFGQAKTGELFF.